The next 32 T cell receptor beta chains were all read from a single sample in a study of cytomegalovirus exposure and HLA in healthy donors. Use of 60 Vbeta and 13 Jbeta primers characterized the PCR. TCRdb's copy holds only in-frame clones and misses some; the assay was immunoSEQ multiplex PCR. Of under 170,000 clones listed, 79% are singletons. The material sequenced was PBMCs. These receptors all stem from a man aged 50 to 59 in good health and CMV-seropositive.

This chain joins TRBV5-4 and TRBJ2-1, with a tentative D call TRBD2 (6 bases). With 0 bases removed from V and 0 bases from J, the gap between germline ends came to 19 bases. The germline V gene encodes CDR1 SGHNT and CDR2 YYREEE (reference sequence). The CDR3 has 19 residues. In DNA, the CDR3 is TGTGCCAGCAGCTTGGGACCCGGACGCGGGGAAGGCTCCTACAATGAGCAGTTCTTC. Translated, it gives CASSLGPGRGEGSYNEQFF.

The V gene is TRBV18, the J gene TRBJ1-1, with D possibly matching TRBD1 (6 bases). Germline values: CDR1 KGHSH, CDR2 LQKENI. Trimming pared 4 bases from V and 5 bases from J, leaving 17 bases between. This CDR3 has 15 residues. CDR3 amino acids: CASSQGHPRVTEAFF. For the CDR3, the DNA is TGTGCCAGCTCACAGGGACACCCGAGGGTGACTGAAGCTTTCTTT.

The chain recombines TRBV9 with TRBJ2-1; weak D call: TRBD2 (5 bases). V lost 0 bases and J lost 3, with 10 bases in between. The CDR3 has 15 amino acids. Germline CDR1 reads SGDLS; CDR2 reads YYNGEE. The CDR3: CASSVAGFHYNEQFF. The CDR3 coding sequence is TGTGCCAGCAGCGTAGCGGGGTTTCACTACAATGAGCAGTTCTTC.

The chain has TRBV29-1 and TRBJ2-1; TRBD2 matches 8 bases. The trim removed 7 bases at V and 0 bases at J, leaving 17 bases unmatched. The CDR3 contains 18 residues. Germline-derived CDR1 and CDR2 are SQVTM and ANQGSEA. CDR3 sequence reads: CSASRGGRNTYSYNEQFF. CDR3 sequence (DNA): TGCAGCGCCTCCCGGGGCGGGAGGAACACCTACTCCTACAATGAGCAGTTCTTC.

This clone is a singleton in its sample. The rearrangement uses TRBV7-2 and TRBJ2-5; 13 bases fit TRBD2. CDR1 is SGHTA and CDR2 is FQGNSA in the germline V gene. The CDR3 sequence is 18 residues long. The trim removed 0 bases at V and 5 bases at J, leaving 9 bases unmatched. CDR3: CASSLAVRTSGSGETQYF. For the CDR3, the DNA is TGTGCCAGCAGCTTAGCGGTCCGGACTAGCGGGAGTGGGGAGACCCAGTACTTC.

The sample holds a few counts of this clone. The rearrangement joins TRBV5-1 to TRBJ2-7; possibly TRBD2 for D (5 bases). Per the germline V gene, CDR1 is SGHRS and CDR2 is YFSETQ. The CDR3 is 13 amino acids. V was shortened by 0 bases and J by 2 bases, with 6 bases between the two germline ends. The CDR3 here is CASSLELAYEQYF. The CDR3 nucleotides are TGCGCCAGCAGCTTGGAACTAGCCTACGAGCAGTACTTC.

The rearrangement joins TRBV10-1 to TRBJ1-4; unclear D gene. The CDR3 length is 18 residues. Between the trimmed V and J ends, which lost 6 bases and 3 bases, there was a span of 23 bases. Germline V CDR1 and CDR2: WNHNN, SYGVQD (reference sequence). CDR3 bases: TGCGCCAGCAGCGATCTCCCAAGTGCGGGGATGGCTAATGAAAAACTGTTTTTT. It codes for CASSDLPSAGMANEKLFF.

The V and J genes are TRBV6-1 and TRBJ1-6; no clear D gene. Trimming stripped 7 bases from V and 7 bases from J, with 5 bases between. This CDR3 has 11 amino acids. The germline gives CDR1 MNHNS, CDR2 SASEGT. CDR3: CASTGNSPLHF. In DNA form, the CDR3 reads TGTGCCAGCACGGGGAATTCACCCCTCCACTTT.

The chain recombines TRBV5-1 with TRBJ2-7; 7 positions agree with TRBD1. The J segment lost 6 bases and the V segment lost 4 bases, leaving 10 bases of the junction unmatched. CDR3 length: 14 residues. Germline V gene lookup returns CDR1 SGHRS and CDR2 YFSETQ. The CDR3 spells CASSQVPGQLEQYF. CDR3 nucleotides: TGCGCCAGCAGCCAGGTTCCGGGACAGCTCGAGCAGTACTTC.

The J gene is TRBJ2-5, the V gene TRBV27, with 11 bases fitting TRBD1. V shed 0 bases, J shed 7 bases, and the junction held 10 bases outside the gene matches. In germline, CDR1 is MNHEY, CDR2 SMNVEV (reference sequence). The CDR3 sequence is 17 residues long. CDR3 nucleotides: TGTGCCAGCAGTTTATCGAGGGGGACAGGGGGTGTCGGGACCCAGTACTTC. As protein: CASSLSRGTGGVGTQYF.

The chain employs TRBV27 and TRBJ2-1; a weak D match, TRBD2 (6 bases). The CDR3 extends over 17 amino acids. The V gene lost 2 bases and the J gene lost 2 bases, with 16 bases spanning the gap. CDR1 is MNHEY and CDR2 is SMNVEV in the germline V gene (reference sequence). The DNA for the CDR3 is TGTGCCAGCAGTTTACAGCCCCCCGGGAGAACCTACAATGAGCAGTTCTTC. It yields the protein CASSLQPPGRTYNEQFF.

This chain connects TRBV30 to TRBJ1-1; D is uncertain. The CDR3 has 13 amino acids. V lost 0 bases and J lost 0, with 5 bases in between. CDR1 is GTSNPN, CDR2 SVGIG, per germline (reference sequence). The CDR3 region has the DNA TGTGCCTGGAGTGTAGCCATGAACACTGAAGCTTTCTTT. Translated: CAWSVAMNTEAFF.

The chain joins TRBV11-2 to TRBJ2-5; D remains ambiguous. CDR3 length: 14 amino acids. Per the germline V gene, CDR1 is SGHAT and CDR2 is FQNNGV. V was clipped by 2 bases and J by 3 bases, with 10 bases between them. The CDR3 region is CASSLFPSEETQYF. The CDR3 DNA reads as TGTGCCAGCAGCTTATTTCCTAGTGAAGAGACCCAGTACTTC.

CDR3 region: CASSNSTGFSPLHF. In DNA, the CDR3 is TGTGCCAGCAGCAACTCCACAGGGTTTTCACCCCTCCACTTT. The chain couples TRBV7-9 to TRBJ1-6; weak D call: TRBD1 (6 bases). The germline gives CDR1 SEHNR, CDR2 FQNEAQ (reference sequence). The CDR3 spans 14 residues. Trimming removed 5 bases from V and 9 bases from J, with 14 bases in between.

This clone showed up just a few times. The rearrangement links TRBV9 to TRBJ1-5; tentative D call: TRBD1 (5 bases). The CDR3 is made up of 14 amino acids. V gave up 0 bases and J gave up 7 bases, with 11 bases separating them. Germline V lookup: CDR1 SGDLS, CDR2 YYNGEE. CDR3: CASSVGSGWQPQHF. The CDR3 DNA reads TGTGCCAGCAGCGTAGGTTCAGGGTGGCAGCCCCAGCATTTT.

The CDR3 sequence: CASSVESGVEETQYF. CDR3 in DNA: TGTGCCAGCAGTGTGGAGTCCGGGGTGGAGGAGACCCAGTACTTC. This rearrangement joins TRBV2 to TRBJ2-5; D may be TRBD2 (5 bases). Per germline, CDR1 SNHLY and CDR2 FYNNEI. Trimming left V 4 bases short and J 5 bases short, with 17 bases between. The CDR3 is 15 amino acids.

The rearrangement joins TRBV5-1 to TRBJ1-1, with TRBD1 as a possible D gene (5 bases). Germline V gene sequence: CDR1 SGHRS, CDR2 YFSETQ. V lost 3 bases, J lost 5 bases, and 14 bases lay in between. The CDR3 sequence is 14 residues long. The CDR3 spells CASSWEGRGTEAFF. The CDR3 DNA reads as TGCGCCAGCAGCTGGGAGGGGCGCGGTACTGAAGCTTTCTTT.

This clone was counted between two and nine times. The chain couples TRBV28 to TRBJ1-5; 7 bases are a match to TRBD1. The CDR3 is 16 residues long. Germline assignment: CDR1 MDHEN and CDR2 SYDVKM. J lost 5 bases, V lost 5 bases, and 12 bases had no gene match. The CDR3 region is CASSPGRRGTDQPQHF. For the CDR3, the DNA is TGTGCCAGCAGTCCAGGACGGAGGGGGACAGATCAGCCCCAGCATTTT.

CDR3 amino acids: CASSIAGTENSPLHF. CDR3 sequence (DNA): TGTGCCAGCAGCATTGCCGGGACAGAAAATTCACCCCTCCACTTT. This chain connects TRBV9 to TRBJ1-6; 7 bases are shared with TRBD1. Per germline, CDR1 SGDLS and CDR2 YYNGEE. V was pared by 4 bases and J by 7 bases, with 8 bases of the junction left unmatched. The CDR3 contains 15 residues.

CDR3 in amino acids: CASSESPSGGDNNEQFF. CDR3 DNA: TGCGCCAGCAGTGAGTCGCCTAGCGGGGGAGATAACAATGAGCAGTTCTTC. The chain links TRBV10-1 to TRBJ2-1; 10 bases fit TRBD2. The V and J ends lost 0 bases and 5 bases, in that order; junction bases with no gene match: 7. The CDR3 extends over 17 amino acids. Germline V gene lookup returns CDR1 WNHNN and CDR2 SYGVQD (reference sequence).

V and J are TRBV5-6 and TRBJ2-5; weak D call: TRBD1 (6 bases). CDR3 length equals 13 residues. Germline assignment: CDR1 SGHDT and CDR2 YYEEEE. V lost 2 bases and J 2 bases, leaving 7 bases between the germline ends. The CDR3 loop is CASSFQGQETQYF. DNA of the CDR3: TGTGCCAGCAGCTTTCAGGGGCAAGAGACCCAGTACTTC. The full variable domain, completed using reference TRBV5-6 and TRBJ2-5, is DAGVTQSPTHLIKTRGQQVTLRCSPKSGHDTVSWYQQALGQGPQFIFQYYEEEERQRGNFPDRFSGHQFPNYSSELNVNALLLGDSALYLCASSFQGQETQYFGPGTRLLVL.

DNA for the CDR3: TGTGCCAGCAGCTTAATAACAGGAACAATCCACGAGCAGTACTTC. Translated: CASSLITGTIHEQYF. The V gene is TRBV7-9, the J gene TRBJ2-7; TRBD1 is a possible D gene (5 bases). With 2 bases removed from V and 5 bases from J, the gap between germline ends came to 16 bases. Germline V lookup: CDR1 SEHNR, CDR2 FQNEAQ (reference sequence). The CDR3 extends over 15 amino acids.

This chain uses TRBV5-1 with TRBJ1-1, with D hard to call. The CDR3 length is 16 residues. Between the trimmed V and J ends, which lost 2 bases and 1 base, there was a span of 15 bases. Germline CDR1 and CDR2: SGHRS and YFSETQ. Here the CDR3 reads CASSFGRRTRNTEAFF. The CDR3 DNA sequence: TGCGCCAGCAGCTTTGGGAGGAGAACTAGGAACACTGAAGCTTTCTTT.

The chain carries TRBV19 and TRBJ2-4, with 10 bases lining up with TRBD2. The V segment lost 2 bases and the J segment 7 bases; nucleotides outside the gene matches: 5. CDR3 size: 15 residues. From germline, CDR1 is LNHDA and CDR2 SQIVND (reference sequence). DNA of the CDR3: TGTGCCAGTAGTATACTAGCGGGAGAATGGAACATTCAGTACTTC. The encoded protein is CASSILAGEWNIQYF. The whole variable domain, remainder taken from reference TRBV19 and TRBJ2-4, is DGGITQSPKYLFRKEGQNVTLSCEQNLNHDAMYWYRQDPGQGLRLIYYSQIVNDFQKGDIAEGYSVSREKKESFPLTVTSAQKNPTAFYLCASSILAGEWNIQYFGAGTRLSVL.

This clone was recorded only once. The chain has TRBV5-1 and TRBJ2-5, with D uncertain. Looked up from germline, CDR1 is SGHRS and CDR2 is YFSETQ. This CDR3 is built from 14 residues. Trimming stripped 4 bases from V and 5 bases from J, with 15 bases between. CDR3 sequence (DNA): TGCGCCAGCAGCGCCGCCGCTAGTAGGGAGACCCAGTACTTC. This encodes CASSAAASRETQYF.

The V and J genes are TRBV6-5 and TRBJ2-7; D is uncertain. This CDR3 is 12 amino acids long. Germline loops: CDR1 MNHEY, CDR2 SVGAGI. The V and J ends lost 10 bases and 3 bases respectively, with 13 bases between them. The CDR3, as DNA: TGTGCCACCCTGACTGATATCTACGAGCAGTACTTC. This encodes CATLTDIYEQYF.

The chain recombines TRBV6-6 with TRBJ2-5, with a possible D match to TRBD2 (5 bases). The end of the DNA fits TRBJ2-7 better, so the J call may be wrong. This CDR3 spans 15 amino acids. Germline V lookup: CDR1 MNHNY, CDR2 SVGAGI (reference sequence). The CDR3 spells CASTPRGVLSYEQYF. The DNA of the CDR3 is TGTGCCAGCACGCCCCGGGGAGTCCTCTCCTACGAGCAGTACTTC.

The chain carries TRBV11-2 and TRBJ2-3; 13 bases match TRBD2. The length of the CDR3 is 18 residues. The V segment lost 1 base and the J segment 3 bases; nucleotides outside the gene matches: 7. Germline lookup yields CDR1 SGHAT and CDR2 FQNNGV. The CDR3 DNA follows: TGTGCCAGCAGCTTAGCCCCAAGGACTAGCGGGAGTACAGATACGCAGTATTTT. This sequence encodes CASSLAPRTSGSTDTQYF.

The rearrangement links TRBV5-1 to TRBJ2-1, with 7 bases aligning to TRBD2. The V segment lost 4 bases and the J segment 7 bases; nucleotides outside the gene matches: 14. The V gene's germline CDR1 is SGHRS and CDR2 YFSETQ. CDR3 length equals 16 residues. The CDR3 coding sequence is TGCGCCAGCAGCCCGGCCGACGCGGGAGTTAGGAATGAGCAGTTCTTC. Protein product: CASSPADAGVRNEQFF.

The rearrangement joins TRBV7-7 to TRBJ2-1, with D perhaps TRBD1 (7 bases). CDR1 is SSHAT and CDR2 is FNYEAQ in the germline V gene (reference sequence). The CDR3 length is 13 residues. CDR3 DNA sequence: TGTGCTAGCCAGGCAGGGGGAGGCAATGAGCAGTTCTTC. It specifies CASQAGGGNEQFF.

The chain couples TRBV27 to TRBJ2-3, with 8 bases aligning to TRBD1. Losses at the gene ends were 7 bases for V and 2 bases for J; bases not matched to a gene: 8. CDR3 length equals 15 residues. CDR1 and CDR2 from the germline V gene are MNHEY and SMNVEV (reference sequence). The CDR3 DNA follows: TGTGCCAGCAACCCTGACAGGGGTTACACAGATACGCAGTATTTT. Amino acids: CASNPDRGYTDTQYF.

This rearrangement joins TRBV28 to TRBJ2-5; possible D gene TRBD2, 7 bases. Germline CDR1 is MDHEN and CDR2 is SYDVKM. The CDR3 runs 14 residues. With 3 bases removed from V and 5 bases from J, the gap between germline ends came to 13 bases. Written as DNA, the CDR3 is TGTGCCAGCAGTTTGGGGGGGGCGGTGGAGACCCAGTACTTC. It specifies CASSLGGAVETQYF.